Below, 23 T cell receptor beta chains from the same sample are listed, as sequenced in a study of T cell repertoires in cytomegalovirus infection. TCRdb re-called the reads with MiXCR, one entry per CDR3 protein. The repertoire has about 230,000 distinct CDR3 sequences, approximately 7% of them found once; the top ten carry more than 5.5%. Source material: PBMCs. The origin of the receptors is a human donor in good health (CMV status not recorded). Some clones in this sample may be carry-over from other donors' samples.

At least ten counts were recorded for this clonotype. The rearrangement joins TRBV2 to TRBJ2-3; 9 nucleotides align to TRBD2. Per the germline V gene, CDR1 is SNHLY and CDR2 is FYNNEI. The CDR3 consists of 16 residues. V lost 9 bases to trimming and J lost 2 bases; unmatched junction nucleotides: 12. The CDR3 loop is CARSALSGGTTDTQYF. The CDR3, as DNA: TGTGCCAGGTCGGCCCTGAGCGGGGGGACCACAGATACGCAGTATTTT.

This clonotype was detected ten times or more. The rearrangement uses TRBV2 and TRBJ1-6, with D possibly matching TRBD1 (5 bases). Looked up from germline, CDR1 is SNHLY and CDR2 is FYNNEI. Trimming took 8 bases from V and 8 from J, leaving 16 bases between them. The CDR3 length is 14 residues. The CDR3 here is CASAEAGRDSPLHF. DNA for the CDR3: TGTGCCAGCGCGGAGGCAGGGAGGGATTCACCCCTCCACTTT.

This clonotype was detected ten times or more. This chain connects TRBV28 to TRBJ1-4; a possible D gene is TRBD1 (6 bases). The V end lost 5 bases, the J end lost 0 bases, and 13 bases lay between the germline ends. The V gene's germline CDR1 is MDHEN and CDR2 SYDVKM. CDR3 length equals 16 residues. DNA of the CDR3: TGTGCCAGCAGTACCCGACAGGCCCCAACTAATGAAAAACTGTTTTTT. As protein: CASSTRQAPTNEKLFF.

This clonotype was detected ten times or more. The chain combines TRBV7-3 with TRBJ1-6; no firm D call. Germline V CDR1 and CDR2: SGHTA, FQGTGA. V was pared by 0 bases and J by 7 bases, with 7 bases between. This CDR3 region has 14 residues. In DNA, the CDR3 is TGTGCCAGCAGCTTAACTGATGGAAATTCACCCCTCCACTTT. Protein sequence: CASSLTDGNSPLHF.

The table lists this clonotype with many counts. V usage is TRBV5-6 and J usage is TRBJ1-1; perhaps TRBD1 as D (5 bases). With 5 bases removed from V and 4 bases from J, the gap between germline ends came to 15 bases. Germline-derived CDR1 and CDR2 are SGHDT and YYEEEE. The CDR3 extends over 14 amino acids. The CDR3 spells CASSDGLGVTEAFF. The CDR3 coding sequence is TGTGCCAGCAGTGATGGACTGGGGGTCACTGAAGCTTTCTTT.

The chain links TRBV4-2 to TRBJ1-2; possibly TRBD1 for D (5 bases). Looked up from germline, CDR1 is LGHNA and CDR2 is YNFKEQ. The V and J ends lost 1 base and 2 bases respectively, with 8 bases between them. This CDR3 comprises 14 residues. The CDR3 spells CASSQARGNYGYTF. The CDR3 bases are TGTGCCAGCAGCCAAGCGAGGGGAAACTATGGCTACACCTTC.

This clonotype was found a few times. The V call is TRBV18, the J call TRBJ1-4, with D unresolved. CDR1 is KGHSH, CDR2 LQKENI, per germline. V dropped 4 bases and J dropped 8 bases, with 11 bases sitting between them. The CDR3 has 13 amino acids. The CDR3 DNA is TGTGCCAGCTCACTGACTCGAGAAGAAAAACTGTTTTTT. Residues: CASSLTREEKLFF. Full variable domain (rest looked up from reference TRBV18 and TRBJ1-4): NAGVMQNPRHLVRRRGQEARLRCSPMKGHSHVYWYRQLPEEGLKFMVYLQKENIIDESGMPKERFSAEFPKEGPSILRIQQVVRGDSAAYFCASSLTREEKLFFGSGTQLSVL.

The table lists this clonotype with many counts. The chain couples TRBV29-1 to TRBJ2-7, with 7 bases fitting TRBD2. The CDR3 loop spans 13 amino acids. The V gene's germline CDR1 is SQVTM and CDR2 ANQGSEA. The CDR3 loop reads CSAGLGGDNEQYF. CDR3 sequence (DNA): TGCAGTGCCGGACTAGGAGGTGACAACGAGCAGTACTTC.

This clonotype was observed at least ten times. The genes are TRBV15 and TRBJ2-7; possibly TRBD2 for D (6 bases). The length of the CDR3 is 14 residues. V lost 6 bases and J 2 bases, leaving 14 bases between the germline ends. Germline values: CDR1 LNHNV, CDR2 YYDKDF (reference sequence). As DNA, the CDR3 is TGTGCCACCAGAGAATCGGGGGTTCCCTACGAGCAGTACTTC. Translation gives CATRESGVPYEQYF.

This clonotype appeared many times. The chain employs TRBV6-1 and TRBJ1-1; 7 nucleotides line up with TRBD1. J was trimmed by 0 bases and V by 4 bases; bases with no gene match: 2. The CDR3 runs 14 residues. Germline V gene sequence: CDR1 MNHNS, CDR2 SASEGT. CDR3 coding DNA: TGTGCCAGCAGTGGGGGACAGTTGAACACTGAAGCTTTCTTT. This sequence encodes CASSGGQLNTEAFF.

This clonotype was seen ten or more times. V gene TRBV28 combines with J gene TRBJ1-2; D unresolved. The V gene lost 6 bases and the J gene lost 2 bases, with 10 bases spanning the gap. The CDR3 sequence is 13 residues long. CDR1 is MDHEN, CDR2 SYDVKM, per germline. The CDR3 DNA is TGTGCCAGCAGCACCGGGCTCAACTATGGCTACACCTTC. It specifies CASSTGLNYGYTF.

V gene TRBV29-1 combines with J gene TRBJ2-3; no definite D call. Trimming removed 3 bases from V and 2 bases from J, with 6 bases in between. Germline-derived CDR1 and CDR2 are SQVTM and ANQGSEA. This CDR3 has 12 amino acids. The chain's CDR3 is CSVEAVTDTQYF. CDR3 nucleotide sequence: TGCAGCGTTGAGGCAGTCACAGATACGCAGTATTTT.

With regard to this clonotype: Mismatch with germline at one junction end may stem from a read error. This sequence joins TRBV7-9 and TRBJ2-1; 14 bases are shared with TRBD2. Germline CDR1 reads SEHNR; CDR2 reads FQNEAQ (reference sequence). The CDR3 extends over 17 amino acids. The CDR3 bases are TGTGCCAGCAGCTCCCGGACTAGCGGGGGGACCTACAATGAGCGGTTCTTC. Amino acid sequence: CASSSRTSGGTYNERFF.

This clonotype was found a few times. The chain couples TRBV20-1 to TRBJ2-1; 15 bases align to TRBD2. Germline V gene data show CDR1 as DFQATT and CDR2 as SNEGSKA (reference sequence). V gave up 5 bases and J gave up 1 base; unmatched junction bases: 3. The CDR3 totals 16 residues. Here the CDR3 DNA reads TGCAGTGCTTTCGGGACTAGCGGGGGGTCCTACAATGAGCAGTTCTTC. Translation: CSAFGTSGGSYNEQFF.

This clonotype appeared many times. The rearrangement uses TRBV6-6 and TRBJ1-2; D may be TRBD1 (6 bases). This CDR3 spans 13 amino acids. Germline V lookup: CDR1 MNHNY, CDR2 SVGAGI (reference sequence). Trimming removed 6 bases from V and 7 bases from J, with 15 bases in between. The DNA for the CDR3 is TGTGCCAGCAGAGAGACAGGAGTTGGTGGCTACACCTTC. It codes for CASRETGVGGYTF.

This clonotype has a count of ten or more. The chain carries TRBV20-1 and TRBJ1-4; possibly TRBD1 for D (5 bases). Germline V gene sequence: CDR1 DFQATT, CDR2 SNEGSKA (reference sequence). Between the trimmed V and J ends, which lost 5 bases and 5 bases, there was a span of 9 bases. The CDR3 loop spans 12 amino acids. The CDR3 nucleotides read TGCAGTGCTGCGCAGGGAAATGAAAAACTGTTTTTT. Its translation: CSAAQGNEKLFF.

This clonotype has a count of ten or more. The chain is built from TRBV28 and TRBJ1-3; 8 bases are a match to TRBD1. The V gene end was trimmed by 1 base and the J gene end by 0 bases; junction bases not matched to a gene: 17. The CDR3 totals 21 residues. Looked up from germline, CDR1 is MDHEN and CDR2 is SYDVKM. The CDR3 region has the DNA TGTGCCAGCAGTTTATTTTCCTTCAGGGGGCGGAGGCAAAACTCTGGAAACACCATATATTTT. Its translation is CASSLFSFRGRRQNSGNTIYF.

This clonotype was observed many times. V is TRBV30 and J is TRBJ1-1; tentatively, D is TRBD1 (6 bases). The CDR3 is made up of 16 amino acids. The V end was cut by 3 bases, the J end by 0 bases, with 17 bases between. Germline V lookup: CDR1 GTSNPN, CDR2 SVGIG (reference sequence). The CDR3 sequence is CAWRSASTGVNTEAFF. CDR3 DNA sequence: TGTGCCTGGAGATCGGCGTCGACAGGCGTGAACACTGAAGCTTTCTTT.

This clonotype was picked up many times. J is TRBJ1-6 and V is TRBV19; D not certain. Trimming removed 2 bases at V and 5 bases at J, with 7 bases between. This CDR3 comprises 14 residues. Germline values: CDR1 LNHDA, CDR2 SQIVND (reference sequence). CDR3 region: CASSIRPDNSPLHF. CDR3 bases: TGTGCCAGTAGTATACGGCCGGATAATTCACCCCTCCACTTT. Drawing the rest from reference TRBV19 and TRBJ1-6, the complete variable domain is DGGITQSPKYLFRKEGQNVTLSCEQNLNHDAMYWYRQDPGQGLRLIYYSQIVNDFQKGDIAEGYSVSREKKESFPLTVTSAQKNPTAFYLCASSIRPDNSPLHFGNGTRLTVT.

This clonotype was seen many times. The chain employs TRBV12-3 or TRBV12-4 and TRBJ2-6; no definite D call. V shed 3 bases and J shed 0 bases, with 9 bases lying between them. The CDR3 extends over 16 amino acids. The CDR3 loop is CASSFGGSSGANVLTF. CDR3 DNA: TGTGCCAGCAGTTTCGGCGGCAGCTCTGGGGCCAACGTCCTGACTTTC.

This clonotype was counted many times. V usage is TRBV4-3 and J usage is TRBJ2-1; no reliable D call. The CDR3 consists of 13 residues. The ends were cut back, 0 bases at V and 7 bases at J, with 7 bases in the middle. Germline V gene lookup returns CDR1 LGHNA and CDR2 YSLEER. The DNA of the CDR3 is TGCGCCAGCAGCCAAGATTTTGAAAATGAGCAGTTCTTC. Its translation: CASSQDFENEQFF.

In DNA, the CDR3 is TGCGCCAGCAGCTTGAGAGCAGTCTCAGATACGCAGTATTTT. This gives the protein CASSLRAVSDTQYF. The gene calls are TRBV5-1 and TRBJ2-3; D uncertain. The V end lost 1 base, the J end lost 4 bases, and 10 bases lay between the germline ends. Germline V gene lookup returns CDR1 SGHRS and CDR2 YFSETQ. This CDR3 comprises 14 residues.

In this sample, this clonotype turned up a few times. The chain is built from TRBV30 and TRBJ2-5, with a weak D call TRBD2 (5 bases). Germline CDR1 reads GTSNPN; CDR2 reads SVGIG (reference sequence). Trimming pared 0 bases from V and 6 bases from J, leaving 11 bases between. CDR3 size: 13 residues. DNA for the CDR3: TGTGCCTGGAGTGTTGTGGGGAGCAAGACCCAGTACTTC. This sequence encodes CAWSVVGSKTQYF.